This is a list of T cell receptor beta chains from one sample in a study of OX40 agonist ivuxolimab in advanced cancers. Sequencing used immunoSEQ multiplex PCR; TCRdb keeps in-frame clones, though not all of them. The sample comprises roughly 80,000 clones, approximately 89% of which are singletons, and under 0.8% rests with the top ten. Sequencing was performed on CD4+ or CD8+ T cells sorted from blood, taken in a trial of the OX40 agonist ivuxolimab. These receptors all stem from an adult with an advanced solid tumor such as melanoma, head and neck, liver or kidney cancer. Both conserved end residues are part of each CDR3. The D gene is left open where the match is weak. Rows may omit the clone size; those that give it use once, few, many or a size class.

CDR3: CASSRSGGEHPNEQFF
DNA: TGTGCCAGCAGCAGAAGCGGGGGTGAACACCCCAACGAGCAGTTCTTC
D: TRBD2
V: TRBV7-3
J: TRBJ2-1
size: .

CDR3: CASSQTRQGSSYNEQFF
DNA: TGCGCCAGCAGCCAAACCCGACAGGGAAGCTCCTACAATGAGCAGTTCTTC
D: TRBD1
V: TRBV4-1
J: TRBJ2-1
size: .

CDR3: CAWRPPSPTGELFF
DNA: TGTGCCTGGAGACCCCCCAGCCCCACCGGGGAGCTGTTTTTT
D: .
V: TRBV30
J: TRBJ2-2
size: .

CDR3: CASSLGQGARRAFF
DNA: TGTGCCAGCAGTTTAGGGCAGGGGGCGCGTCGAGCTTTCTTT
D: TRBD1
V: TRBV28
J: TRBJ1-1
size: .

CDR3: CASMPPGHLNTEAFF
DNA: TGTGCCAGCATGCCTCCGGGACACCTGAACACTGAAGCTTTCTTT
D: .
V: TRBV6-5
J: TRBJ1-1
size: .

CDR3: CASGLVRDGQIANTGELFF
DNA: TGTGCTAGTGGTTTGGTTCGGGACGGACAGATCGCGAACACCGGGGAGCTGTTTTTT
D: .
V: TRBV12-5
J: TRBJ2-2
size: .

CDR3: CASSLLAGYTDTQYF
DNA: TGTGCCAGCAGCTTGCTAGCGGGGTATACAGATACGCAGTATTTT
D: TRBD2
V: TRBV7-2
J: TRBJ2-3
size: .

CDR3: CASSLRYGVSAYGYTF
DNA: TGTGCCAGCAGCTTACGATATGGGGTCAGCGCCTATGGCTACACCTTC
D: .
V: TRBV11-2
J: TRBJ1-2
size: .

CDR3: CASTTGGDTQYF
DNA: TGTGCCAGCACCACGGGCGGAGATACGCAGTATTTT
D: .
V: TRBV2
J: TRBJ2-3
size: many

CDR3: CASSERGQGTDTQYF
DNA: TGTGCCAGCAGCGAAAGGGGTCAGGGGACAGATACGCAGTATTTT
D: .
V: TRBV5-5
J: TRBJ2-3
size: .

CDR3: CASSSETGGYNEQFF
DNA: TGTGCCAGCAGCTCTGAAACAGGGGGCTACAATGAGCAGTTCTTC
D: TRBD1
V: TRBV11-3
J: TRBJ2-1
size: .

CDR3: CAWSVIKSGSKKETQYF
DNA: TGTGCCTGGAGTGTAATTAAATCGGGCAGCAAAAAAGAGACCCAGTACTTC
D: .
V: TRBV30
J: TRBJ2-5
size: .

CDR3: CASSLGGSRTDTQYF
DNA: TGCGCCAGCAGCTTGGGCGGGAGTCGCACAGATACGCAGTATTTT
D: TRBD2
V: TRBV5-1
J: TRBJ2-3
size: few

CDR3: CASSIDKINQPQHF
DNA: TGTGCCAGTAGTATAGATAAGATCAATCAGCCCCAGCATTTT
D: .
V: TRBV19
J: TRBJ1-5
size: .

CDR3: CASREIQGLNYGYTF
DNA: TGTGCCAGCAGAGAAATCCAGGGGTTAAACTATGGCTACACCTTC
D: .
V: TRBV6-1
J: TRBJ1-2
size: few

CDR3: CASSISSTLQETQYF
DNA: TGTGCCAGTAGTATTTCATCGACACTGCAAGAGACCCAGTACTTC
D: .
V: TRBV19
J: TRBJ2-5
size: .

CDR3: CAWSVNYGYTF
DNA: TGTGCCTGGAGTGTGAACTATGGCTACACCTTC
D: .
V: TRBV30
J: TRBJ1-2
size: .

CDR3: CASSHLATSGAYNEQFF
DNA: TGTGCCAGCAGCCACCTTGCGACTAGCGGGGCCTACAATGAGCAGTTCTTC
D: TRBD2
V: TRBV4-2
J: TRBJ2-1
size: .

CDR3: CAISVDRGQGLFF
DNA: TGTGCCATCAGTGTGGACAGGGGGCAGGGGCTGTTTTTT
D: TRBD1
V: TRBV10-3
J: TRBJ2-2
size: once

CDR3: CASSLGQVYGYTF
DNA: TGTGCCAGCAGCTTAGGGCAGGTTTATGGCTACACCTTC
D: .
V: TRBV11-2
J: TRBJ1-2
size: many

CDR3: CASITTGTDNEQFF
DNA: TGTGCCAGCATCACTACCGGGACGGACAATGAGCAGTTCTTC
D: .
V: TRBV7-7
J: TRBJ2-1
size: once

CDR3: CAWSRGGSGPGELFF
DNA: TGTGCCTGGAGCCGAGGCGGGAGTGGCCCCGGGGAGCTGTTTTTT
D: TRBD2
V: TRBV30
J: TRBJ2-2
size: .

CDR3: CASGQTASGSNEQYF
DNA: TGTGCCAGCGGTCAGACGGCTAGCGGGAGCAACGAGCAGTACTTC
D: TRBD2
V: TRBV6-1
J: TRBJ2-7
size: .

CDR3: CASRSQLGGNTEAFF
DNA: TGTGCCAGCAGATCCCAGTTAGGGGGTAACACTGAAGCTTTCTTT
D: .
V: TRBV11-2
J: TRBJ1-1
size: .

CDR3: CASSLIGQGTEAFF
DNA: TGTGCCAGCAGCTTAATTGGTCAGGGCACTGAAGCTTTCTTT
D: .
V: TRBV7-8
J: TRBJ1-1
size: .

CDR3: CASRPGGGAGYSYEQYF
DNA: TGTGCCAGCAGGCCCGGCGGGGGGGCCGGATACTCCTACGAGCAGTACTTC
D: TRBD2
V: TRBV28
J: TRBJ2-7
size: .

CDR3: CASSTGTWQYF
DNA: TGTGCCAGCTCGACCGGGACGTGGCAGTACTTC
D: .
V: TRBV18
J: TRBJ2-7
size: once

CDR3: CASSSRLAGVNEQFF
DNA: TGTGCCAGCAGTTCTCGACTAGCGGGAGTCAATGAGCAGTTCTTC
D: TRBD2
V: TRBV7-9
J: TRBJ2-1
size: .

CDR3: CASSERLADTEQFF
DNA: TGTGCCAGCAGTGAAAGGCTAGCGGATACGGAGCAGTTCTTC
D: TRBD2
V: TRBV2
J: TRBJ2-1
size: .

CDR3: CASSSQGARKLFF
DNA: TGCGCCAGCAGTTCCCAGGGGGCGCGTAAGCTGTTTTTT
D: TRBD1
V: TRBV5-1
J: TRBJ2-2
size: .

CDR3: CASSLFGRINQPQHF
DNA: TGTGCCAGCAGCTTGTTCGGACGGATTAATCAGCCCCAGCATTTT
D: .
V: TRBV5-6
J: TRBJ1-5
size: .

CDR3: CASSLTRENTEAFF
DNA: TGCGCCAGCAGTCTAACCAGGGAAAACACTGAAGCTTTCTTT
D: .
V: TRBV10-1
J: TRBJ1-1
size: few

CDR3: CASSLVGTSGGAKQFF
DNA: TGTGCCAGCAGCTTGGTGGGGACTAGCGGGGGTGCGAAGCAGTTCTTC
D: TRBD2
V: TRBV5-4
J: TRBJ2-1
size: .

CDR3: CASSLTSGDIQYF
DNA: TGCGCCAGCAGCCTGACTAGCGGGGACATTCAGTACTTC
D: TRBD2
V: TRBV5-1
J: TRBJ2-4
size: .

CDR3: CASTLLGGYTF
DNA: TGTGCCAGCACTCTTCTTGGGGGCTACACCTTC
D: .
V: TRBV7-9
J: TRBJ1-2
size: .

CDR3: CASSPLSERERNEQFF
DNA: TGTGCCAGCTCACCCCTTTCTGAGCGGGAGCGGAATGAGCAGTTCTTC
D: TRBD2
V: TRBV18
J: TRBJ2-1
size: .

CDR3: CASSPWGGTPISRAMNTEAFF
DNA: TGTGCCAGCAGCCCGTGGGGTGGGACTCCGATCTCTCGTGCTATGAACACTGAAGCTTTCTTT
D: .
V: TRBV27
J: TRBJ1-1
size: .

CDR3: CASSNTQGPQHF
DNA: TGTGCCAGCAGCAATACCCAAGGCCCCCAGCATTTT
D: .
V: TRBV27
J: TRBJ1-5
size: .

CDR3: CASGLGQGAFF
DNA: TGTGCTAGTGGTTTGGGGCAAGGCGCTTTCTTT
D: .
V: TRBV12-5
J: TRBJ1-1
size: .

CDR3: CASSESRDRVIHGYTF
DNA: TGCGCCAGCAGTGAGTCTCGGGACAGGGTGATTCATGGCTACACCTTC
D: TRBD1
V: TRBV10-1
J: TRBJ1-2
size: .

CDR3: CASSRGLYEQYF
DNA: TGTGCCAGCAGCAGGGGCCTCTACGAGCAGTACTTC
D: .
V: TRBV6-1
J: TRBJ2-7
size: .